This T cell receptor beta chain was captured in a study of human T cells and chemical hapten exposure. Study as a whole: The sensitizing agent was 2% DPC, placed on roughly 2 cm by roughly 2 cm of upper inner arm skin. There were weekly diphenylcyclopropenone doses to the scalp for patients throughout the roughly 25-week study.

Time point reported: patch test 1, 2 weeks after DPC sensitization. Treatment given: therapeutic diphenylcyclopropenone sensitization with weekly scalp DPC. Germline V gene data show CDR1 as MDHEN and CDR2 as SYDVKM. V was trimmed by 3 bases and J by 6 bases, leaving 10 bases between them. CDR3 length: 13 residues. Study findings and constraints: Each of the donors had alopecia, so their immune responses may not resemble those of healthy people.

TCRdb reprocessed the RACE reads with MiXCR, giving one entry per CDR3 protein. This table holds a few hundred thousand distinct CDR3 sequences, about 4.8% found once. This clonotype appeared many times. Its antigen is not known. The clonotype comes from a woman aged 45-60 years with alopecia areata. Some clones in this sample may be carry-over from other donors' samples. The rearrangement uses TRBV28 and TRBJ2-3; tentatively, D is TRBD2 (5 bases). The material was whole blood, obtained in connection with sensitization to the hapten diphenylcyclopropenone (DPC). The CDR3 coding sequence is TGTGCCAGCAGTTTCCCGGGATGGGATACGCAGTATTTT. It encodes CASSFPGWDTQYF.